These T cell receptor beta chains were read from a single sample in a study of blood T cell repertoires in COVID-19. TCRdb's table, derived via immunoSEQ multiplex PCR, lists solely in-frame clones and lacks some. This sample yields approximately 61,000 clones, of which around 87% are seen a single time; roughly 15% belongs to the top ten. The sample was peripheral blood. These receptor sequences come from a human donor in a cohort sampled during active COVID-19. Each CDR3 is given with its conserved first and last residue. Each record gives: D gene, V gene, clone size, J gene, CDR3 DNA, CDR3 protein. The D gene is left open where the match is weak. Clone size is shown for a subset of rows, as once, few, many or a class of expanded clone.

D gene: .; V gene: TRBV6-5; clone size: few; J gene: TRBJ2-5; CDR3 DNA: TGTGCCAGCAGGGACCAGGGAGGTGGGACCCAGTACTTC; CDR3 protein: CASRDQGGGTQYF
D gene: .; V gene: TRBV4-1; clone size: few; J gene: TRBJ1-2; CDR3 DNA: TGCGCCAGCAGCCAATCAGTTTTATTGGGAGGGTATGGCTACACCTTC; CDR3 protein: CASSQSVLLGGYGYTF
D gene: .; V gene: TRBV3-1/TRBV3-2; clone size: .; J gene: TRBJ1-1; CDR3 DNA: TGTGCCAGCAGCCAGTTGGCAGGGATGAACACTGAAGCTTTCTTT; CDR3 protein: CASSQLAGMNTEAFF
D gene: TRBD2; V gene: TRBV11-2; clone size: .; J gene: TRBJ2-5; CDR3 DNA: TGTGCCAGCAAGTTTGCGTTTGGACTAGCGGGAGCGGTTCAGTACTTC; CDR3 protein: CASKFAFGLAGAVQYF
D gene: .; V gene: TRBV10-3; clone size: .; J gene: TRBJ1-5; CDR3 DNA: TGTGCCATCAGTCCAGGGGTCAATCAGCCCCAGCATTTT; CDR3 protein: CAISPGVNQPQHF
D gene: .; V gene: TRBV2; clone size: once; J gene: TRBJ1-2; CDR3 DNA: TGTGCCAGCAGTCCCGAGAGGGGCTACACCTTC; CDR3 protein: CASSPERGYTF
D gene: TRBD1; V gene: TRBV7-2; clone size: .; J gene: TRBJ1-1; CDR3 DNA: TGTGCCAGCAGCGTGGACAGGCACTGGGGGGAAGCTTTCTTT; CDR3 protein: CASSVDRHWGEAFF
D gene: .; V gene: TRBV30; clone size: .; J gene: TRBJ2-2; CDR3 DNA: TGTGCCTGGAGTACCCTTGCGGCCGGGGAGCTGTTTTTT; CDR3 protein: CAWSTLAAGELFF
D gene: .; V gene: TRBV7-9; clone size: .; J gene: TRBJ1-1; CDR3 DNA: TGTGCCAGCAGCTTAGAAGGATGGGCCACTGAAGCTTTCTTT; CDR3 protein: CASSLEGWATEAFF
D gene: .; V gene: TRBV27; clone size: .; J gene: TRBJ1-2; CDR3 DNA: TGTGCCAGCAGTTTATTATCAGGGGTAGGGGGCTACACCTTC; CDR3 protein: CASSLLSGVGGYTF
D gene: .; V gene: TRBV4-1; clone size: .; J gene: TRBJ2-3; CDR3 DNA: TGCGCCAGCAGCCAAGTGACGGTGCGGGACCAGGGAGATACGCAGTATTTT; CDR3 protein: CASSQVTVRDQGDTQYF
D gene: TRBD1; V gene: TRBV7-3; clone size: .; J gene: TRBJ1-2; CDR3 DNA: TGTGCCAGCAGCGTGACAGGGGGGAGCGGCTACACCTTC; CDR3 protein: CASSVTGGSGYTF
D gene: TRBD1; V gene: TRBV28; clone size: .; J gene: TRBJ2-5; CDR3 DNA: TGTGCCTGCAGGACAGGGACTTGGGAGACCCAGTACTTC; CDR3 protein: CACRTGTWETQYF
D gene: TRBD1; V gene: TRBV27; clone size: .; J gene: TRBJ1-2; CDR3 DNA: TGTGCCAGCAGAACTGGGACAGGGGTCTATGGCTACACCTTC; CDR3 protein: CASRTGTGVYGYTF
D gene: TRBD1; V gene: TRBV27; clone size: .; J gene: TRBJ2-4; CDR3 DNA: TGTGCCAGCTGGACAGGGGGCAAAAACATTCAGTACTTC; CDR3 protein: CASWTGGKNIQYF
D gene: .; V gene: TRBV10-1; clone size: .; J gene: TRBJ1-5; CDR3 DNA: TGCGCCAGCAGTCGCGCAGGGGTGGGTCAGCCCCAGCATTTT; CDR3 protein: CASSRAGVGQPQHF
D gene: .; V gene: TRBV10-3; clone size: .; J gene: TRBJ2-2; CDR3 DNA: TGTGCCATCAGCGGCACTAGTGTTGCGAACACCGGGGAGCTGTTTTTT; CDR3 protein: CAISGTSVANTGELFF
D gene: TRBD2; V gene: TRBV5-1; clone size: .; J gene: TRBJ2-1; CDR3 DNA: TGCGCCAGCAGCCGGACTAGCGGGCCTAACTACAATGAGCAGTTCTTC; CDR3 protein: CASSRTSGPNYNEQFF
D gene: TRBD2; V gene: TRBV7-3; clone size: .; J gene: TRBJ2-1; CDR3 DNA: TGTGCCAGCAGCTTAACACGGGAGGTGGATGAGCAGTTCTTC; CDR3 protein: CASSLTREVDEQFF
D gene: .; V gene: TRBV10-3; clone size: .; J gene: TRBJ1-5; CDR3 DNA: TGTGCCATCAGGCAGGGTCTGTTTCAGCCCCAGCATTTT; CDR3 protein: CAIRQGLFQPQHF